These 18 T cell receptor beta chains came from one sample sequenced in a study of cytomegalovirus exposure and HLA in healthy donors. PCR primers comprised 60 Vbeta and 13 Jbeta primers. TCRdb's copy holds only in-frame clones and misses some; the assay was immunoSEQ multiplex PCR. The data hold roughly 130,000 clones, with approximately 86% observed a single time. The sample was PBMCs. These receptors came from a boy aged 5-17 years in good health and CMV-seronegative.

V usage is TRBV4-1 and J usage is TRBJ2-5; possibly TRBD1 for D (6 bases). Germline V lookup: CDR1 MGHRA, CDR2 YSYEKL. CDR3 length: 15 residues. V was trimmed by 1 base and J by 2 bases, leaving 11 bases between them. As DNA, the CDR3 is TGCGCCAGCAGCCAAGCTCCAGGGGCTCAAGAGACCCAGTACTTC. This translates into CASSQAPGAQETQYF.

CDR3 loop: CASSSQTPGASEAFF. As DNA, the CDR3 is TGTGCCAGCAGCTCTCAAACCCCAGGGGCCAGCGAAGCTTTCTTT. The chain carries TRBV7-9 and TRBJ1-1; possible D gene TRBD1, 6 bases. Trimming removed 4 bases from V and 8 bases from J, with 20 bases in between. CDR3 length: 15 amino acids. Germline V gene data show CDR1 as SEHNR and CDR2 as FQNEAQ (reference sequence).

There are a few counts of this clone. CDR3 amino acids: CASSQVAVNTEAFF. CDR3 DNA sequence: TGCGCCAGCAGCCAAGTGGCAGTTAACACTGAAGCTTTCTTT. The chain recombines TRBV4-1 with TRBJ1-1, with D hard to call. The CDR3 has 14 residues. The V and J ends lost 1 base and 2 bases respectively, with 8 bases between them. CDR1 is MGHRA, CDR2 YSYEKL, per germline.

The genes are TRBV7-3 and TRBJ2-5; D remains unclear. Trimming pared 6 bases from V and 1 base from J, leaving 6 bases between. The CDR3 is 12 residues long. Germline lookup yields CDR1 SGHTA and CDR2 FQGTGA. DNA of the CDR3: TGTGCCAGCAGATCAGGCCAAGAGACCCAGTACTTC. The encoded protein is CASRSGQETQYF.

This clone was counted a single time. The chain recombines TRBV4-2 with TRBJ2-3, with TRBD2 matching over 7 bases. With 2 bases clipped from V and 4 bases from J, the junction kept 9 bases outside the gene matches. Germline CDR1 is LGHNA and CDR2 is YNFKEQ. The CDR3 is made up of 16 amino acids. CDR3 coding DNA: TGTGCCAGCAGCCAAAATGCGGGAGACTGGGCAGATACGCAGTATTTT. It is translated as CASSQNAGDWADTQYF.

As regards this clone: Its ends do not fully match the called genes, so a read error is possible. CDR3 amino acids: CASSLAGERGEQFF. DNA of the CDR3: TGTGCCAGCAGCCTAGCGGGAGAGAGGGGGGAGCAGTTCTTC. V and J are TRBV7-6 and TRBJ2-1; TRBD2 agrees at 10 bases. CDR1 and CDR2 from the germline V gene are SGHVS and FNYEAQ. This CDR3 is built from 14 residues.

The chain has TRBV5-8 and TRBJ1-5; tentative D call: TRBD1 (5 bases). CDR1 is SGHTS and CDR2 is YDEGEE in the germline V gene. This CDR3 spans 16 amino acids. V lost 0 bases, J lost 1 base, and 11 bases lay in between. The CDR3 is CASSLGDSLSNQPQHF. The CDR3 DNA sequence: TGTGCCAGCAGCTTGGGAGACAGTCTGAGCAATCAGCCCCAGCATTTT.

This clone was observed a handful of times. The chain employs TRBV7-9 and TRBJ2-5; 9 bases line up with TRBD1. Germline V lookup: CDR1 SEHNR, CDR2 FQNEAQ (reference sequence). The CDR3 is 15 amino acids. J lost 1 base, V lost 5 bases, and 5 bases had no gene match. The CDR3 region has the DNA TGTGCCAGCAGCCCAAAGACAGGGGGCCAAGAGACCCAGTACTTC. Protein product: CASSPKTGGQETQYF.

This rearrangement joins TRBV4-3 to TRBJ2-3; D is uncertain. Germline V gene sequence: CDR1 LGHNA, CDR2 YSLEER. V lost 4 bases to trimming and J lost 0 bases, with 11 bases between them. This CDR3 is built from 15 residues. The CDR3 loop reads CASSPRHISTDTQYF. The CDR3 bases are TGCGCCAGCAGCCCAAGACATATCAGCACAGATACGCAGTATTTT.

The CDR3 here is CASSLDSNQPQHF. The CDR3 DNA follows: TGCGCCAGCAGCTTAGACAGTAATCAGCCCCAGCATTTT. The chain is built from TRBV5-1 and TRBJ1-5; tentatively, D is TRBD1 (5 bases). The CDR3 is made up of 13 amino acids. Per germline, CDR1 SGHRS and CDR2 YFSETQ. Trimming took 2 bases from V and 4 from J, leaving 7 bases between them. Using reference TRBV5-1 and TRBJ1-5 for the parts outside the CDR3, the full variable domain is KAGVTQTPRYLIKTRGQQVTLSCSPISGHRSVSWYQQTPGQGLQFLFEYFSETQRNKGNFPGRFSGRQFSNSRSEMNVSTLELGDSALYLCASSLDSNQPQHFGDGTRLSIL.

The J gene is TRBJ1-1, the V gene TRBV27; 8 positions match TRBD1. The germline V gene encodes CDR1 MNHEY and CDR2 SMNVEV (reference sequence). The CDR3 covers 15 residues. V shed 4 bases and J 7 bases; nucleotides not matched to a gene: 11. The CDR3 region is CASSSWTGNQIEAFF. In DNA form, the CDR3 reads TGTGCCAGCAGTTCCTGGACAGGGAATCAGATTGAAGCTTTCTTT.

This clone was counted a single time. The chain carries TRBV27 and TRBJ2-5, with 10 bases that match TRBD2. The DNA matches TRBJ2-7 better at its end, which makes the J call doubtful. Germline V gene data show CDR1 as MNHEY and CDR2 as SMNVEV (reference sequence). The CDR3 has 13 amino acids. CDR3 in amino acids: CASTPSGSYEQYF. The CDR3 bases are TGTGCCAGCACCCCTAGCGGGAGTTACGAGCAGTACTTC.

Only a few counts were recorded for this clone. The chain has TRBV6-6 and TRBJ1-2; possible D gene TRBD1, 5 bases. V was shortened by 5 bases and J by 3 bases, with 16 bases between the two germline ends. Germline lookup yields CDR1 MNHNY and CDR2 SVGAGI (reference sequence). This CDR3 comprises 15 residues. DNA of the CDR3: TGTGCCAGCAGTCCCATTCCGCGGGGGGACTATGGCTACACCTTC. Protein sequence: CASSPIPRGDYGYTF.

This clone was detected a few times. The chain carries TRBV6-6 and TRBJ2-3, with D perhaps TRBD2 (5 bases). This CDR3 has 12 residues. CDR1 and CDR2 (germline): MNHNY, SVGAGI (reference sequence). Between the trimmed V and J ends, which lost 8 bases and 0 bases, there was a span of 6 bases. CDR3 nucleotide sequence: TGTGCCAGCGAGGGTAGCACAGATACGCAGTATTTT. It is translated as CASEGSTDTQYF.

The chain is built from TRBV13 and TRBJ1-5, with TRBD1 as a possible D gene (5 bases). The CDR3 runs 14 residues. Trimming stripped 0 bases from V and 7 bases from J, with 10 bases between. CDR1 PRHDT and CDR2 FYEKMQ come from the germline V gene (reference sequence). The chain's CDR3 is CASSLGGGDQPQHF. The CDR3 coding sequence is TGTGCCAGCAGCTTAGGGGGAGGGGACCAGCCCCAGCATTTT.

This chain uses TRBV5-4 with TRBJ2-5; 8 bases agree with TRBD1. The CDR3 has 15 amino acids. V dropped 4 bases and J dropped 5; count of bases not matched to a gene: 10. CDR1 SGHNT and CDR2 YYREEE come from the germline V gene (reference sequence). The CDR3: CASSLGQGIGETQYF. The CDR3 coding sequence is TGTGCCAGCAGCCTAGGACAGGGCATTGGGGAGACCCAGTACTTC. Full variable domain (missing parts from reference TRBV5-4 and TRBJ2-5): ETGVTQSPTHLIKTRGQQVTLRCSSQSGHNTVSWYQQALGQGPQFIFQYYREEENGRGNFPPRFSGLQFPNYSSELNVNALELDDSALYLCASSLGQGIGETQYFGPGTRLLVL.

The CDR3 spells CATSSGGYGYTF. DNA of the CDR3: TGTGCCACCAGCTCAGGGGGCTATGGCTACACCTTC. The rearrangement links TRBV15 to TRBJ1-2; TRBD1 matches at 7 bases. Germline CDR1 is LNHNV and CDR2 is YYDKDF (reference sequence). This CDR3 contains 12 residues. V gave up 5 bases and J gave up 4 bases; unmatched junction bases: 1.

The J gene is TRBJ2-1, the V gene TRBV4-1, with D hard to call. The CDR3 covers 16 residues. Germline CDR1 MGHRA, CDR2 YSYEKL. Trimming shortened V by 1 base and J by 0 bases, and 10 bases separated the two germline ends. The CDR3 nucleotides are TGCGCCAGCAGCCAAGTTGGCACAAGCTCCTACAATGAGCAGTTCTTC. It is translated as CASSQVGTSSYNEQFF.